The rows below give T cell receptor beta chains drawn from one sample of a study of cytomegalovirus exposure and HLA in healthy donors. Sequenced by immunoSEQ multiplex PCR; TCRdb stores in-frame clones only, minus some. In the table there are about 130,000 clones, 65% to 80% of which are singletons. Material for sequencing was PBMCs. Every receptor here comes from a man aged 40-49 years in good health and CMV-seronegative. Both conserved end residues are part of each CDR3. A D gene is named only where the DNA matches it firmly. Clone sizes are given selectively: once, few, many, or a class where the clone is expanded.

TRBD1	TRBJ1-2	few	TRBV6-1	17	TGTGCCAGCAGTGAAGTAGGGCAGGGGGGTGCTAACTATGGCTACACCTTC	CASSEVGQGGANYGYTF
TRBD2	TRBJ2-7	-	TRBV6-1	17	TGTGCCAGCAGTGCCTCTATCAGCGGGAGTGTCTTCTACGAGCAGTACTTC	CASSASISGSVFYEQYF
TRBD2	TRBJ2-3	-	TRBV9	19	TGTGCCAGCAGCGCCGCGGGACTAGCGGGAGGGGGGCCCCGAGATACGCAGTATTTT	CASSAAGLAGGGPRDTQYF
-	TRBJ1-3	-	TRBV25-1	15	TGTGCCAGCAGAGTATCAGGGGCAGGTGGAAACACCATATATTTT	CASRVSGAGGNTIYF
TRBD1	TRBJ1-6	-	TRBV13	14	TGTGCCAGCAGCGGTACAGGGGTCAATTCACCCCTCCACTTT	CASSGTGVNSPLHF
-	TRBJ1-2	few	TRBV5-4	14	TGTGCCAGCAGCCTTCAGGACGGAGGTTATGGCTACACCTTC	CASSLQDGGYGYTF
-	TRBJ2-3	-	TRBV19	12	TGTGCCAGTAGTTGGCGGGAAGATACGCAGTATTTT	CASSWREDTQYF
-	TRBJ2-5	-	TRBV5-4	13	TGTGCCAGCAGCTTGGTCTACCAAGAGACCCAGTACTTC	CASSLVYQETQYF
-	TRBJ2-7	-	TRBV9	13	TGTGCCAGCAGCGTCTCTACCCGCGACGAGCAGTACTTC	CASSVSTRDEQYF
-	TRBJ2-7	few	TRBV6-5	15	TGTGCCAGCAGAAGGACAGTTAGTCCTACCTACGAGCAGTACTTC	CASRRTVSPTYEQYF
TRBD2	TRBJ2-3	-	TRBV5-1	15	TGCGCCAGCAGCTTAACTAGCGGGGGAACAGATACGCAGTATTTT	CASSLTSGGTDTQYF
-	TRBJ2-3	-	TRBV4-1	17	TGCGCCAGCAGCCCCGAGCGGGCGGCGGGGTTAAGAGATACGCAGTATTTT	CASSPERAAGLRDTQYF
TRBD1	TRBJ2-7	-	TRBV30	14	TGTGCCTGGAGTGTTGGGACAGGGTACCACGAGCAGTACTTC	CAWSVGTGYHEQYF